This record looks at one T cell receptor beta chain sequence and its context. Its target is unknown. A single record per CDR3 protein comes from TCRdb applying MiXCR to the 5' RACE reads. The sample includes about 250,000 distinct CDR3 sequences, around 17% of them seen just once. This specimen comes from a study of T-cell memory formation after mild COVID-19. Findings and caveats of the study: Clones that contracted from day 15 to 85 were balanced CD4/CD8, while later expanders leaned CD4+.

V lost 0 bases and J lost 3, with 9 bases in between. Germline V gene sequence: CDR1 SGDLS, CDR2 YYNGEE. The CDR3 contains 14 residues. The chain links TRBV9 to TRBJ1-1; D gene unclear. Specimen: PBMCs or a T cell subset sorted from them (not recorded which). The receptor was isolated from a young man who had mild COVID-19 (a few samples of this study predate the infection). Cell type and time point are not known. The DNA of the CDR3 is TGTGCCAGCAGCGTAGTAGACTCCTACACTGAAGCTTTCTTT. This gives the protein CASSVVDSYTEAFF. Based on the CDR3 plus reference TRBV9 and TRBJ1-1, the full variable domain is DSGVTQTPKHLITATGQRVTLRCSPRSGDLSVYWYQQSLDQGLQFLIQYYNGEERAKGNILERFSAQQFPDLHSELNLSSLELGDSALYFCASSVVDSYTEAFFGQGTRLTVV.